This TCR beta chain was sequenced for a study of shared clonotypes between healthy human individuals. Findings of the study overall: Sample collection involved blood only; tissue repertoires are likely different.

The table came from immunoSEQ multiplex PCR; TCRdb's copy has only in-frame clones and leaves some out. Of some 2.1 million clones listed, about 95% are singletons. Germline V gene data show CDR1 as SNHLY and CDR2 as FYNNEI. There are 12 residues in the CDR3. The ends were cut back, 6 bases at V and 1 base at J, with 6 bases in the middle. In regard to this clone: Antigen specificity is unknown. Distinct nucleotide sequences in the sample also encode this CDR3.

The TCR originated in a man in his late teens or twenties in good health. V gene TRBV2 combines with J gene TRBJ2-5, with D hard to call. Sample: naive CD4+ T cells sorted from blood. As to subset: CD45RA+ positively selected. Here the CDR3 reads CASRDSQETQYF. The CDR3 DNA sequence: TGTGCCAGCAGAGATAGCCAAGAGACCCAGTACTTC.